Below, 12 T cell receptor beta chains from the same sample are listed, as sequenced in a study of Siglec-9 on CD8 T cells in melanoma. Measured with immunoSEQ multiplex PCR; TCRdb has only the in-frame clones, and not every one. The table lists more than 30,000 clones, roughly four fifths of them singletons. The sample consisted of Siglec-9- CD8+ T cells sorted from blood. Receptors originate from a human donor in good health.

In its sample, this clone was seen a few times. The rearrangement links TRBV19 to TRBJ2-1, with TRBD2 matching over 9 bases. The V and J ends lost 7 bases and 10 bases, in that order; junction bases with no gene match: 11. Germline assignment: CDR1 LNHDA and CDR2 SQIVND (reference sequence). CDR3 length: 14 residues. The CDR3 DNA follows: TGTGCCAGTACGACCGGCGGGAGGGCTGAGGAGCAGTTCTTC. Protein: CASTTGGRAEEQFF.

The CDR3 region is CASSIDAGNQPQHF. The CDR3 nucleotides are TGTGCCAGTAGTATAGATGCAGGGAATCAGCCCCAGCATTTT. The gene calls are TRBV19 and TRBJ1-5, with a tentative D call TRBD1 (5 bases). V lost 0 bases and J 4 bases, leaving 7 bases between the germline ends. The CDR3 runs to 14 residues. Germline V gives CDR1 LNHDA, CDR2 SQIVND (reference sequence).

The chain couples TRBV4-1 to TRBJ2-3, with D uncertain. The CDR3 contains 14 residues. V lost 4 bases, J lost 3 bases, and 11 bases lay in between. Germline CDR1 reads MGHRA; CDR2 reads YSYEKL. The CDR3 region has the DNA TGCGCCAGCAGCCGTCAGGAGCTTACAGATACGCAGTATTTT. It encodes CASSRQELTDTQYF.

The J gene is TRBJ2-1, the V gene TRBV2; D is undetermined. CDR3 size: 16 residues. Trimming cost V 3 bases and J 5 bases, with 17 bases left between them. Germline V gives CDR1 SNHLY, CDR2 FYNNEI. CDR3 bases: TGTGCCAGCAGTGACGTGGCGGCACGTGGGAACAATGAGCAGTTCTTC. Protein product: CASSDVAARGNNEQFF.

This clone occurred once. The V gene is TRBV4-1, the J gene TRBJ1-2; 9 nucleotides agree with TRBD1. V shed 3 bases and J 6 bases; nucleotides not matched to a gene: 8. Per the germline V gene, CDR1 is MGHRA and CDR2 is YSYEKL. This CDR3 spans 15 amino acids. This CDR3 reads CASSHDDRGINGYTF. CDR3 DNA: TGCGCCAGCAGCCACGACGACAGGGGGATCAATGGCTACACCTTC.

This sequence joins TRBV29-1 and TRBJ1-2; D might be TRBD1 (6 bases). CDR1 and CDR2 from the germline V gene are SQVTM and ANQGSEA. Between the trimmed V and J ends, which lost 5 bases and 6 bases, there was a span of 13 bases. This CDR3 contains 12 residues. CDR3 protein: CSVPLGAHGYTF. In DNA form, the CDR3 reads TGCAGCGTTCCGCTGGGGGCACATGGCTACACCTTC.

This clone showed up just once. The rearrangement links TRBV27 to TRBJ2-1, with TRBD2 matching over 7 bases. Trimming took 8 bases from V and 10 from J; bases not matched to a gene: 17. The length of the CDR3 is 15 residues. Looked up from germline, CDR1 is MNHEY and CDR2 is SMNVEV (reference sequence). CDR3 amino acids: CASGPGPSGLGEQFF. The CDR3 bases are TGTGCCAGCGGCCCCGGGCCTAGCGGACTAGGGGAGCAGTTCTTC.

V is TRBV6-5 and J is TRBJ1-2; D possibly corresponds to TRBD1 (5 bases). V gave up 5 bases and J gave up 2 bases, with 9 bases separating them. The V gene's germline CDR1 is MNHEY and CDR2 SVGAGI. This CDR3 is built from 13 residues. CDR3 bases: TGTGCCAGCAGTGAGGGGCAGAACTATGGCTACACCTTC. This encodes CASSEGQNYGYTF.

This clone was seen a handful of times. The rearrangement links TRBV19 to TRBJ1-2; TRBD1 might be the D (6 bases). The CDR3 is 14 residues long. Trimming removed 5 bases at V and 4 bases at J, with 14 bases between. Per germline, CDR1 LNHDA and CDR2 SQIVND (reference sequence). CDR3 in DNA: TGTGCCAGTAGTGCCAACAGGGATTTCTATGGCTACACCTTC. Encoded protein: CASSANRDFYGYTF.

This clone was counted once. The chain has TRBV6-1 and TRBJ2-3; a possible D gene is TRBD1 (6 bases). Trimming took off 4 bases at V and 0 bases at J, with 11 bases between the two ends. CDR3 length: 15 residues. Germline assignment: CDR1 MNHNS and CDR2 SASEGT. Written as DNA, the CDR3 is TGTGCCAGCAGTGCCGGACAGACTAGCACAGATACGCAGTATTTT. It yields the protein CASSAGQTSTDTQYF.

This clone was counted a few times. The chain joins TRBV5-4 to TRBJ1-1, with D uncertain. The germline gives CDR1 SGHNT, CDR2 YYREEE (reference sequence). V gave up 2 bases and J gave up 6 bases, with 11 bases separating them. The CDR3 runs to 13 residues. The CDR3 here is CASSFQGYPEAFF. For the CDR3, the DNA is TGTGCCAGCAGCTTTCAAGGGTATCCTGAAGCTTTCTTT.

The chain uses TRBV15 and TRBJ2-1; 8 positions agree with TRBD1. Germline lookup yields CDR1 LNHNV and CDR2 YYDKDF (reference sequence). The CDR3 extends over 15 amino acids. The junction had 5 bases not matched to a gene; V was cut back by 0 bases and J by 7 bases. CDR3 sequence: CATSRDSRGLNEQFF. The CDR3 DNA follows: TGTGCCACCAGCAGAGATAGCAGGGGGCTGAATGAGCAGTTCTTC.